The 25 T cell receptor beta chains below come from one sample, sequenced in a study of shared clonotypes between healthy human individuals. The data were produced by immunoSEQ multiplex PCR, yet TCRdb's version contains in-frame clones alone and is incomplete. The repertoire has around 650,000 clones, approximately 96% of them found once; the top ten carry roughly 0.1%. Naive CD8 populations comprised CD45RO-negative cells positively selected for CCR7, excluding terminally differentiated effector memory CD45RA+ cells. Sequenced material: naive CD8+ T cells sorted from blood. The source of these receptors is a woman in her 30s in good health.

The chain carries TRBV6-1 and TRBJ1-1, with D possibly TRBD1 on 6 matching bases. Germline V gene lookup returns CDR1 MNHNS and CDR2 SASEGT. Trimming took 3 bases from V and 8 from J, leaving 10 bases between them. The CDR3 has 12 amino acids. DNA of the CDR3: TGTGCCAGCAGTGAGGGAGGGGGAGAAGCTTTCTTT. It specifies CASSEGGGEAFF.

The rearrangement joins TRBV15 to TRBJ1-5, with D tentatively TRBD1 (5 bases). Looked up from germline, CDR1 is LNHNV and CDR2 is YYDKDF (reference sequence). Trimming shortened V by 4 bases and J by 1 base, and 11 bases separated the two germline ends. CDR3 length equals 15 residues. This CDR3 reads CATSIRGGSNQPQHF. The CDR3 DNA reads as TGTGCCACCAGCATAAGGGGAGGCAGCAATCAGCCCCAGCATTTT.

The rearrangement joins TRBV7-2 to TRBJ1-5; D gene ambiguous. The CDR3 is made up of 14 amino acids. CDR1 is SGHTA and CDR2 is FQGNSA in the germline V gene. Trimming took off 2 bases at V and 1 base at J, with 6 bases between the two ends. The CDR3 DNA sequence: TGTGCCAGCAGCTTAACGGGGAGCAATCAGCCCCAGCATTTT. Encoded protein: CASSLTGSNQPQHF. The variable domain in full, completed from reference TRBV7-2 and TRBJ1-5, reads GAGVSQSPSNKVTEKGKDVELRCDPISGHTALYWYRQSLGQGLEFLIYFQGNSAPDKSGLPSDRFSAERTGGSVSTLTIQRTQQEDSAVYLCASSLTGSNQPQHFGDGTRLSIL.

The rearrangement uses TRBV27 and TRBJ1-5; no clear D. The CDR3 has 13 residues. Germline-derived CDR1 and CDR2 are MNHEY and SMNVEV (reference sequence). V shed 0 bases and J shed 7 bases, with 7 bases lying between them. The CDR3 DNA sequence: TGTGCCAGCAGTTTATCGTCCCGGCAGCCCCAGCATTTT. This codes for CASSLSSRQPQHF.

V gene TRBV27 combines with J gene TRBJ2-7, with D possibly being TRBD2 (5 bases). Germline CDR1 is MNHEY and CDR2 is SMNVEV (reference sequence). The length of the CDR3 is 13 residues. V was cut by 4 bases and J by 6 bases, with 13 bases left in between. Here the CDR3 DNA reads TGTGCCAGCAGTTCTCCCGGGGTGTCCGAGCAGTACTTC. Translating it yields CASSSPGVSEQYF.

The chain carries TRBV27 and TRBJ2-1, with TRBD1 matching 7 bases. The CDR3 has 12 amino acids. Looked up from germline, CDR1 is MNHEY and CDR2 is SMNVEV (reference sequence). V shed 2 bases, J shed 8 bases, and the junction held 0 bases outside the gene matches. The chain's CDR3 is CASSLDRDEQFF. CDR3 bases: TGTGCCAGCAGTTTAGACAGGGATGAGCAGTTCTTC.

The CDR3 spells CASSLQTGYEQYF. For the CDR3, the DNA is TGTGCCAGCAGCTTACAGACGGGCTACGAGCAGTACTTC. The chain carries TRBV11-2 and TRBJ2-7; D gene ambiguous. With 2 bases removed from V and 3 bases from J, the gap between germline ends came to 8 bases. This CDR3 comprises 13 residues. Germline V gene sequence: CDR1 SGHAT, CDR2 FQNNGV.

This sequence joins TRBV29-1 and TRBJ2-6; a weak D match, TRBD1 (6 bases). Germline CDR1 reads SQVTM; CDR2 reads ANQGSEA. CDR3 size: 15 residues. V lost 6 bases and J lost 1, with 13 bases in between. The DNA for the CDR3 is TGCAGCGTAGTGACAGGAAAATCTGGGGCCAACGTCCTGACTTTC. The encoded protein is CSVVTGKSGANVLTF.

The chain uses TRBV19 and TRBJ2-1; 7 bases align to TRBD2. The CDR3 contains 13 residues. V was pared by 9 bases and J by 3 bases, with 5 bases of the junction left unmatched. Germline CDR1 and CDR2: LNHDA and SQIVND (reference sequence). CDR3 in amino acids: CASGRRDYNEQFF. The CDR3 coding sequence is TGTGCCAGCGGGAGGAGGGACTACAATGAGCAGTTCTTC.

The chain links TRBV27 to TRBJ2-7; the match to TRBD1 covers 7 bases. The CDR3 is made up of 13 amino acids. The J segment lost 3 bases and the V segment lost 5 bases, leaving 4 bases of the junction unmatched. Per the germline V gene, CDR1 is MNHEY and CDR2 is SMNVEV (reference sequence). The CDR3 loop is CASSPGQYYEQYF. CDR3 nucleotide sequence: TGTGCCAGCAGTCCGGGACAGTACTACGAGCAGTACTTC.

The CDR3 protein is CASKSGAAYEQYF. CDR3 in DNA: TGTGCCAGCAAATCCGGGGCCGCCTACGAGCAGTACTTC. J is TRBJ2-7 and V is TRBV28; D could derive from TRBD1 or TRBD2 (5 bases each). The germline V gene has CDR1 MDHEN and CDR2 SYDVKM. V lost 7 bases and J 2 bases, leaving 12 bases between the germline ends. The CDR3 has 13 residues.

The chain recombines TRBV9 with TRBJ2-1; 8 bases align to TRBD2. Germline CDR1 is SGDLS and CDR2 is YYNGEE. The CDR3 spans 15 residues. V shed 2 bases, J shed 8 bases, and the junction held 9 bases outside the gene matches. The CDR3 sequence: CASSVLTGGSDEQFF. In nucleotides, the CDR3 is TGTGCCAGCAGCGTCTTGACGGGGGGGTCGGATGAGCAGTTCTTC. Filled out from reference TRBV9 and TRBJ2-1, the complete variable domain reads DSGVTQTPKHLITATGQRVTLRCSPRSGDLSVYWYQQSLDQGLQFLIQYYNGEERAKGNILERFSAQQFPDLHSELNLSSLELGDSALYFCASSVLTGGSDEQFFGPGTRLTVL.

The chain links TRBV7-9 to TRBJ2-5; unclear D gene. The CDR3 has 14 amino acids. Germline V gene lookup returns CDR1 SEHNR and CDR2 FQNEAQ (reference sequence). The V gene lost 1 base and the J gene lost 5 bases, with 11 bases spanning the gap. In DNA, the CDR3 is TGTGCCAGCAGCTTAGGCTCCCTAGGGGAGACCCAGTACTTC. Translating gives CASSLGSLGETQYF.

The V call is TRBV6-5, the J call TRBJ2-7, with D possibly being TRBD1 or TRBD2 (5 bases each). The germline CDR1 and CDR2 sequences are MNHEY and SVGAGI. Trimming took off 5 bases at V and 7 bases at J, with 21 bases between the two ends. This CDR3 is 15 amino acids long. The CDR3 here is CASSPPTPNGGEQYF. The CDR3 DNA follows: TGTGCCAGCAGTCCCCCTACCCCCAATGGGGGTGAGCAGTACTTC.

The chain links TRBV6-6 to TRBJ1-4; no definite D call. Germline values: CDR1 MNHNY, CDR2 SVGAGI (reference sequence). The CDR3 runs 14 residues. V shed 7 bases and J shed 7 bases, with 16 bases lying between them. CDR3: CASTSGWGGEKLFF. The CDR3 DNA sequence: TGTGCCAGCACAAGCGGCTGGGGAGGTGAAAAACTGTTTTTT.

The chain uses TRBV7-7 and TRBJ1-4; D is possibly TRBD1 (6 bases). This CDR3 comprises 16 residues. Germline V lookup: CDR1 SSHAT, CDR2 FNYEAQ (reference sequence). V was cut by 6 bases and J by 5 bases, with 19 bases left in between. The CDR3 spells CASRNTDGTRNEKLFF. The DNA for the CDR3 is TGTGCCAGCAGGAATACTGACGGGACACGAAATGAAAAACTGTTTTTT.

The CDR3, as DNA: TGTGCCAGCTCACCGATGGGGGGCCCTGTCTCCTACGAGCAGTACTTC. This translates into CASSPMGGPVSYEQYF. The V gene is TRBV18, the J gene TRBJ2-7; D tentatively fits TRBD1 or TRBD2 (6 bases each). The germline CDR1 and CDR2 sequences are KGHSH and LQKENI. The CDR3 runs to 16 residues. The germline V and J ends were trimmed by 3 bases and 0 bases, with 15 bases remaining between them.

V usage is TRBV5-6 and J usage is TRBJ2-3; TRBD2 agrees at 12 bases. The ends lost 1 base at V and 4 bases at J; junction bases unmatched: 10. The germline gives CDR1 SGHDT, CDR2 YYEEEE. This CDR3 comprises 18 residues. DNA for the CDR3: TGTGCCAGCAGCTTGTCCGCGGCTAGCGGGAGGGGAGCAGATACGCAGTATTTT. It codes for CASSLSAASGRGADTQYF.

The chain recombines TRBV7-9 with TRBJ2-7; possible D gene TRBD2, 5 bases. Germline CDR1 SEHNR, CDR2 FQNEAQ (reference sequence). V was pared by 5 bases and J by 3 bases, with 14 bases between. The CDR3 has 14 amino acids. The CDR3 sequence: CASSRTTDYYEQYF. The CDR3 DNA reads as TGTGCCAGCAGCCGAACAACAGACTACTACGAGCAGTACTTC.

The genes are TRBV2 and TRBJ2-1; D might be TRBD2 (6 bases). V was trimmed by 4 bases and J by 7 bases, leaving 14 bases between them. The CDR3 length is 14 residues. Germline V gives CDR1 SNHLY, CDR2 FYNNEI. For the CDR3, the DNA is TGTGCCAGCAGTGCCGACCCTGGGGGGAATGAGCAGTTCTTC. Protein sequence: CASSADPGGNEQFF.

V is TRBV19 and J is TRBJ1-1; D is unclear. Trimming shortened V by 1 base and J by 1 base, and 7 bases separated the two germline ends. Germline CDR1 is LNHDA and CDR2 is SQIVND (reference sequence). The length of the CDR3 is 14 residues. CDR3: CASSIVKGNTEAFF. CDR3 nucleotide sequence: TGTGCCAGTAGTATAGTAAAAGGGAACACTGAAGCTTTCTTT.

This chain connects TRBV7-9 to TRBJ2-1; D is unclear. Trimming removed 4 bases at V and 5 bases at J, with 18 bases between. The CDR3 extends over 16 amino acids. Germline V gene sequence: CDR1 SEHNR, CDR2 FQNEAQ (reference sequence). In nucleotides, the CDR3 is TGTGCCAGCAGCTCCTCTCTATACGCTATAGACAATGAGCAGTTCTTC. Protein product: CASSSSLYAIDNEQFF.

The chain recombines TRBV27 with TRBJ2-7; D possibly matches TRBD1 or TRBD2 (5 bases each). The V end was cut by 6 bases, the J end by 5 bases, with 14 bases between. This CDR3 has 13 amino acids. Looked up from germline, CDR1 is MNHEY and CDR2 is SMNVEV (reference sequence). In DNA, the CDR3 is TGTGCCAGCAGACCGGGGACCGCAAACGAGCAGTACTTC. Its translation is CASRPGTANEQYF.

This chain links TRBV27 with TRBJ2-1; D call uncertain. Trimming left V 6 bases short and J 2 bases short, with 14 bases between. The CDR3 has 15 residues. Per germline, CDR1 MNHEY and CDR2 SMNVEV (reference sequence). The CDR3 nucleotides are TGTGCCAGCAGCTCCTGGGCGGATCCCTACAATGAGCAGTTCTTC. Translated, it gives CASSSWADPYNEQFF.

This clone appeared a single time. This rearrangement joins TRBV13 to TRBJ1-1, with D hard to call. Trimming took off 4 bases at V and 4 bases at J, with 7 bases between the two ends. The CDR3 spans 12 residues. Germline values: CDR1 PRHDT, CDR2 FYEKMQ (reference sequence). The CDR3 DNA reads as TGTGCCAGCAGCTCAGGAAGCACTGAAGCTTTCTTT. It specifies CASSSGSTEAFF.